These 3 T cell receptor beta chains were sequenced from one sample in a study of T cell changes during pregnancy in multiple sclerosis. TCRdb keeps only in-frame clones here, not all; method: immunoSEQ multiplex PCR. The profile shows some 42,000 clones, around nine tenths of them singletons. The sample was CD4+ T cells from peripheral blood mononuclear cells, taken after pregnancy. The receptors here all came from a female donor with multiple sclerosis, enrolled in a pregnancy study.

CDR3: CASGFGELDTEAFF. The DNA for the CDR3 is TGTGCCAGCGGTTTCGGTGAACTGGACACTGAAGCTTTCTTT. The chain combines TRBV6-5 with TRBJ1-1; D unresolved. The CDR3 totals 14 residues. The V end lost 8 bases, the J end lost 3 bases, and 16 bases lay between the germline ends. Germline loops: CDR1 MNHEY, CDR2 SVGAGI.

The rearrangement links TRBV7-2 to TRBJ1-2; 7 bases are a match to TRBD1. V shed 3 bases and J 4 bases; nucleotides not matched to a gene: 5. Germline assignment: CDR1 SGHTA and CDR2 FQGNSA. The length of the CDR3 is 14 residues. For the CDR3, the DNA is TGTGCCAGCAGCTTTTTGACAGGGTCCTATGGCTACACCTTC. It is translated as CASSFLTGSYGYTF.

This chain links TRBV14 with TRBJ1-1, with D perhaps matching TRBD1 (5 bases). V lost 2 bases and J lost 5, with 15 bases in between. This CDR3 has 15 amino acids. CDR1 and CDR2 from the germline V gene are SGHDN and FVKESK. In DNA form, the CDR3 reads TGTGCCAGCAGCCAATGGGGAGGGGTTTGGACTGAAGCTTTCTTT. Amino acids: CASSQWGGVWTEAFF.